This T cell receptor (beta chain) stems from a study of OX40 agonist ivuxolimab in advanced cancers. As concerns this clone: Its antigen is not known.

The study's findings and limits: CD8+ T cells (on average) carried more expanded clones than CD4+ T cells. At 0.1 to 3.0 mg/kg and by week 6, CD4+ and CD8+ T cells in the blood had expanded clonally.

The V segment lost 5 bases and the J segment 10 bases; nucleotides outside the gene matches: 12. The CDR3 runs 15 residues. CDR1 PRHDT and CDR2 FYEKMQ come from the germline V gene (reference sequence). Libraries were prepared by immunoSEQ multiplex PCR; TCRdb keeps only in-frame clonotypes and omits some of them. The sample includes 9,500 to 12,000 clones, 80% to 90% of them seen just once. This chain connects TRBV13 to TRBJ2-7, with 12 bases that match TRBD1. The starting material was CD4+ or CD8+ T cells sorted from blood, obtained in a trial of the OX40 agonist ivuxolimab. This receptor was taken from an adult with an advanced solid tumor such as melanoma, head and neck, liver or kidney cancer. The CDR3 spells CASSAGTGGLVEQYF. CDR3 nucleotide sequence: TGTGCCAGCAGCGCGGGGACAGGGGGCCTCGTGGAACAGTACTTC.